Reported below is one T cell receptor beta chain. The antigen is undetermined. The junction departs from germline at one end; a sequencing error may be responsible. The sample comes from a study of cytotoxic CD8 clonotypes in ibrutinib-treated CLL. Background on the study: After median about 71 months, approximately 14 stayed in remission, around twelve progressed; responses approximately 24 partial, 2 complete.

CDR3 size: 13 residues. Germline CDR1 SQVTM, CDR2 ANQGSEA. Study-level results: Rare overall, public clonotypes shrank or held steady under therapy.

Generated by immunoSEQ multiplex PCR, the TCRdb table keeps only in-frame clones and is missing some. The sample lists roughly 220,000 clones, just over 70% occurring once. Sequencing was performed on PBMCs, taken after 12 months of ibrutinib treatment. The sequence came from a human donor with chronic lymphocytic leukemia. This chain joins TRBV29-1 and TRBJ1-2; no reliable D call. For the CDR3, the DNA is TGCAGCGTGGAAGTAAGGGTGAACTATGGCTACACCTTC. This codes for CSVEVRVNYGYTF.